The clone carrying this T cell receptor beta chain was seen repeatedly, ten times or more. Building the TCR beta libraries relied on iRepertoire HTBI primers, and CDR3 regions underwent Arm-PCR. TCRdb ran MiXCR on the multiplex PCR reads and lists one entry per CDR3 protein. This table has under 300,000 distinct CDR3 sequences, 15% to 20% appearing once. The sample's time point: newly diagnosed GD, antithyroid drugs for less than 3 months. After RNA was extracted from PBMCs, the TCR library was made from it. This CDR3 comprises 14 residues. V lost 6 bases to trimming and J lost 4 bases, with 18 bases between them. The V gene's germline CDR1 is SQVTM and CDR2 ANQGSEA. These data belong to a study of regulatory T cells in long-lasting Graves disease.

V gene TRBV29-1 combines with J gene TRBJ1-1, with D possibly TRBD1 on 6 matching bases. The TCR was taken from a female donor with Graves disease. The sequencing used peripheral blood mononuclear cells (PBMCs), collected at new diagnosis, from a patient treated with antithyroid drugs. The CDR3 here is CSVSRDIWSTEAFF. For the CDR3, the DNA is TGCAGCGTAAGTAGGGACATTTGGAGCACTGAAGCTTTCTTT.